This TCR beta chain was recovered during a study of molecular identifiers for immune sequencing clone quantification. Isolation of naive CD8 T cells was achieved by sorting on a CD8+CD4-CCR7+CD45RA+ phenotype. Previously described methods and listed TCR primers were employed for the bulk TCR libraries. TCRdb processed the PCR reads anew with MiXCR; each CDR3 protein has one entry. The profile shows over 300,000 distinct CDR3 sequences, about 23% of them singletons. In regard to this clonotype: The antigen remains undetermined.

Study results and limitations: Clones above 20 RNA copies contained over 97% of effector molecules and under 1% of naive molecules.

The CDR3 is made up of 15 amino acids. V dropped 6 bases and J dropped 2; count of bases not matched to a gene: 8. CDR1 and CDR2 from the germline V gene are MNHNY and SVGAGI (reference sequence). The receptor was isolated from a human donor in good health. Some libraries in this study had Jurkat cell RNA spiked in. Sample: naive CD8+ T cells from blood, with Jurkat cell RNA spiked in. Indicated subset: FACS-sorted CD8+CD4-CCR7+CD45RA+ naive T cells. V gene TRBV6-6 combines with J gene TRBJ2-7; 9 nucleotides match TRBD1. For the CDR3, the DNA is TGTGCCAGCAGGTCCCGGGACAGGGTCCCCTACGAGCAGTACTTC. This gives the protein CASRSRDRVPYEQYF.